This T cell receptor beta chain was obtained from a study of spatial heterogeneity in lung cancer. Study-level points and caveats: Expanded intratumoral alpha and beta TCR counts tracked tumor mutation counts.

TCRdb re-derived calls from the 5' RACE reads in MiXCR, one entry per CDR3 protein. The sample lists 20,000 to 30,000 distinct CDR3 sequences, 8.8% occurring once. Time point noted: sample taken at primary tumor resection. The CDR3 is 15 amino acids. V lost 0 bases, J lost 2 bases, and 10 bases lay in between. The germline gives CDR1 SGHVS, CDR2 FNYEAQ. Concerning this clonotype itself: Its antigen is not identified.

The chain uses TRBV7-6 and TRBJ1-2; perhaps TRBD1 as D (6 bases). The origin of this receptor is a male donor with early-stage non-small cell lung cancer. This specimen consisted of lung tumor tissue, obtained at surgery. The CDR3 spells CASSLAGGVNYGYTF. In DNA form, the CDR3 reads TGTGCCAGCAGCTTAGCAGGGGGAGTCAACTATGGCTACACCTTC.